This is a list of T cell receptor beta chains from one sample in a study of radiotherapy plus CTLA-4 blockade in lung cancer. Sequencing was performed with immunoSEQ multiplex PCR; in TCRdb, only in-frame clones are kept and a portion is missing. The sample consists of about 77,000 clones, roughly 74% of them appearing once. The sample here was peripheral blood, taken from a patient treated with radiotherapy plus ipilimumab. Receptors were obtained from a human donor with non-small cell lung cancer whose response to radiotherapy plus ipilimumab could not be evaluated. CDR3s include the opening cysteine and the closing phenylalanine or tryptophan. D genes are given only for firm matches. Expanded clones are given a class, and other clones once, few, many or no size at all.

clone_size	d_call	j_call	v_call	cdr3_nt	cdr3_aa
NA	NA	TRBJ2-2	TRBV11-2	TGTGCCAGCAGCTGGACAGACCCCGGGGAGCTGTTTTTT	CASSWTDPGELFF
once	TRBD2	TRBJ2-7	TRBV11-2	TGTGCCAGCAGCTTTCATGGCGGGAGGTGGTTCGAGCAGTACTTC	CASSFHGGRWFEQYF
NA	TRBD1	TRBJ1-2	TRBV5-6	TGTGCCAGCAGCAACACAGGGGGACACTATGGCTACACCTTC	CASSNTGGHYGYTF
NA	NA	TRBJ1-1	TRBV5-6	TGTGCCAGCAGCTTTTCAGGAAACACGGACACTGAAGCTTTCTTT	CASSFSGNTDTEAFF
NA	NA	TRBJ2-3	TRBV2	TGTGCCAGCAGGTGGGGCCCAGATACGCAGTATTTT	CASRWGPDTQYF
many	NA	TRBJ1-3	TRBV7-2	TGTGCCAGCAGCCCGAACGGGGGAGTGTCTGGAAACACCATATATTTT	CASSPNGGVSGNTIYF
NA	NA	TRBJ1-6	TRBV30	TGTGCCTGGACCCGGCGGGGGGGCTATAATTCACCCCTCCACTTT	CAWTRRGGYNSPLHF
NA	NA	TRBJ1-4	TRBV5-4	TGTGCCAGCAGCTTGGCCGAGGGTGCTAATGAAAAACTGTTTTTT	CASSLAEGANEKLFF
NA	TRBD1	TRBJ1-3	TRBV30	TGTGCCTGGAGTACAGGGGGCTCTGGAAACACCATATATTTT	CAWSTGGSGNTIYF
NA	NA	TRBJ2-1	TRBV19	TGTGCCAGTAGGAACAGGGAGGGAAATGAGCAGTTCTTC	CASRNREGNEQFF
NA	TRBD1	TRBJ2-1	TRBV23-1	TGCGCCAGCAGTCACGGGCCTCCGGGACAGGGGGCCAAGAATGAGCAGTTCTTC	CASSHGPPGQGAKNEQFF
NA	TRBD1	TRBJ1-2	TRBV6-5	TGTGCCAGCAGCCTGGGACAGGGGATTAACTATGGCTACACCTTC	CASSLGQGINYGYTF
NA	NA	TRBJ2-7	TRBV11-2	TGTGCCAGCAGCTTTACAGCGGCCTACGAGCAGTACTTC	CASSFTAAYEQYF
NA	TRBD1	TRBJ1-5	TRBV11-2	TGTGCCAGCAGCTTAGGGGCAGGGGGGTGGCAGCCCCAGCATTTT	CASSLGAGGWQPQHF
NA	NA	TRBJ1-5	TRBV6-6	TGTGCCAGCAGTGCTGTGGGGAGAGATCAGCCCCAGCATTTT	CASSAVGRDQPQHF
few	NA	TRBJ1-2	TRBV7-2	TGTGCCAGCAGCCAACGCGAGATTTATGGCTACACCTTC	CASSQREIYGYTF
few	NA	TRBJ1-5	TRBV21-1	TGTGCCAGCAGCAAATCCGGACAGATCGATAGCAATCAGCCCCAGCATTTT	CASSKSGQIDSNQPQHF
NA	TRBD1	TRBJ1-1	TRBV5-1	TGCGCCAGCAGTACGGACAGGGGGCGAACTGAAGCTTTCTTT	CASSTDRGRTEAFF
NA	NA	TRBJ2-2	TRBV6-1	TGTGCCAGCAGTGAACGTCCGGCCGGGGAGCTGTTTTTT	CASSERPAGELFF
NA	NA	TRBJ1-4	TRBV11-3	TGTGCCAGCAGCTTAGACCCCGCCCGGACTAATGAAAAACTGTTTTTT	CASSLDPARTNEKLFF
few	NA	TRBJ1-1	TRBV6-6	TGTGCCAGCAGTTACTCGACACAGGACAGAAAAGCTTTCTTT	CASSYSTQDRKAFF
once	NA	TRBJ2-1	TRBV19	TGTGCCAGTAGTATCGGGGGCTCCTACAATGAGCAGTTCTTC	CASSIGGSYNEQFF
NA	NA	TRBJ2-3	TRBV28	TGTGCCAGCAGTTTATGGGCAGGGAAGGCAGATACGCAGTATTTT	CASSLWAGKADTQYF
NA	TRBD1	TRBJ2-6	TRBV14	TGTGCCAGCAGCCAACAGGGGGCCCCTTCTATTGGGGCCAACGTCCTGACTTTC	CASSQQGAPSIGANVLTF
NA	TRBD1	TRBJ2-7	TRBV30	TGTGCCTGGAGTGACCCGGGACAGGGAGGCTACGAGCAGTACTTC	CAWSDPGQGGYEQYF
NA	NA	TRBJ2-1	TRBV7-2	TGTGCCAGCAGCTTGGAAGGGGGGGGCAATGAGCAGTTCTTC	CASSLEGGGNEQFF
NA	NA	TRBJ1-5	TRBV5-6	TGTGCCAGCTTTCGGGTCGCGGCCCAGCATTTT	CASFRVAAQHF
NA	NA	TRBJ1-5	TRBV7-9	TGTGCCAGCAGCTTATTCGTTCTCGGACAGAGCAATCAGCCCCAGCATTTT	CASSLFVLGQSNQPQHF
NA	TRBD1	TRBJ2-1	TRBV4-3	TGCGCCAGCAGCCAAGACCTAACAGGGGCTCTGTACAATGAGCAGTTCTTC	CASSQDLTGALYNEQFF
many	NA	TRBJ1-1	TRBV6-1	TGTGCCAGCCAGTTTGTCCTGAACACTGAAGCTTTCTTT	CASQFVLNTEAFF
NA	NA	TRBJ1-4	TRBV5-1	TGCGCCAGCAGGTCCGAGAATGAAAAACTGTTTTTT	CASRSENEKLFF
NA	NA	TRBJ1-5	TRBV2	TGTGCCAGCAGTGAAGACTATAGCAATCAGCCCCAGCATTTT	CASSEDYSNQPQHF
NA	TRBD2	TRBJ2-7	TRBV5-6	TGTGCCAGCAGCTCGGGGGGACTAGCCTACGAGCAGTACTTC	CASSSGGLAYEQYF
few	NA	TRBJ2-7	TRBV7-6	TGTGCCAGCAGCAGAGATCTATCCTACGAGCAGTACTTC	CASSRDLSYEQYF
NA	NA	TRBJ2-7	TRBV20-1	TGCAGTGCTAGAGGCCCCTACGAGCAGTACTTC	CSARGPYEQYF
NA	NA	TRBJ1-3	TRBV30	TGTGCCTGGAGTGTACCGTCACAGGCTGGAAACACCATATATTTT	CAWSVPSQAGNTIYF
NA	NA	TRBJ1-1	TRBV2	TGTGCCGGTCGCAGGTCCGTGAACACTGAAGCTTTCTTT	CAGRRSVNTEAFF
NA	TRBD1	TRBJ2-7	TRBV4-2	TGTGCCAGCAGCCAACCGACAGGGGGTTCCTACGAGCAGTACTTC	CASSQPTGGSYEQYF
few	NA	TRBJ1-1	TRBV11-2	TGTGCCAGCAGCTTAGATCGGTCAGGGCAAGCTTTCTTT	CASSLDRSGQAFF
medium-sized	TRBD1	TRBJ1-1	TRBV10-1	TGCGCCAGCAGTGAGTGGGGACAGGGCTACACTGAAGCTTTCTTT	CASSEWGQGYTEAFF
NA	NA	TRBJ2-7	TRBV19	TGTGCCAGTAGTATCGGCAGGGCTAACTACGAGCAGTACTTC	CASSIGRANYEQYF
NA	NA	TRBJ1-1	TRBV7-8	TGTGCCAGCAGCTTAGTCCAGAACACTGAAGCTTTCTTT	CASSLVQNTEAFF
once	TRBD1	TRBJ2-2	TRBV4-3	TGCGCCAGCAGCCAAGATTTGGTTGTTCACGGACAGGAGAACACCGGGGAGCTGTTTTTT	CASSQDLVVHGQENTGELFF
NA	NA	TRBJ1-1	TRBV29-1	TGCAGCTCTTCCAGGGATTTGAACACTGAAGCTTTCTTT	CSSSRDLNTEAFF
NA	NA	TRBJ2-7	TRBV19	TGTGCCAGTAGTAGGGCCCACGACGAGCAGTACTTC	CASSRAHDEQYF
NA	NA	TRBJ1-1	TRBV19	TGTGCCAGTAGTATTACCGCCAACTCGAACACTGAAGCTTTCTTT	CASSITANSNTEAFF
NA	TRBD1	TRBJ1-1	TRBV28	TGTGCCAGCAATAAACCGGGACAGGGGGCGACTGAAGCTTTCTTT	CASNKPGQGATEAFF
NA	TRBD1	TRBJ2-3	TRBV10-3	TGTGCCATCAGACCCGGGACAGGGAGCGCAGATACGCAGTATTTT	CAIRPGTGSADTQYF